This T cell receptor (beta chain) was found in a study of CD8 T cells in ankylosing spondylitis. For this clonotype: The target antigen is unknown.

Whole-study results and caveats: The study looked at matched synovial fluid samples from ankylosing spondylitis patients. Disease-linked clones were reported to be significantly enriched there.

TCRdb reprocessed the 5' RACE reads via MiXCR and lists one record per CDR3 protein. The repertoire holds 300,000 to 400,000 distinct CDR3 sequences, with under 15% as singletons. The V end lost 5 bases, the J end lost 8 bases, and 16 bases lay between the germline ends. CDR3 size: 14 residues. This chain links TRBV12-3 or TRBV12-4 with TRBJ1-5, with unresolved D. This TCR was sampled from a male donor with ankylosing spondylitis or in good health (not recorded which). The sample was blood, either unsorted or a sorted T cell fraction (not recorded which). The chain's CDR3 is CASSQDGAREPQHF. The CDR3 nucleotides are TGTGCCAGCAGTCAGGACGGAGCTCGAGAGCCCCAGCATTTT.